This T cell receptor beta chain was recovered during a study of shared clonotypes between healthy human individuals. Both subsets, CD45RA+ naive and CD45RA-negative memory, were split from the CD4+ cells. This clone came up once. Its antigen is not identified. Germline CDR1 reads MGHDK; CDR2 reads SYGVNS. V gave up 8 bases and J gave up 1 base, with 8 bases separating them. The length of the CDR3 is 12 residues. Study-wide findings and caveats: When naive CD4 clonotypes were compared across a handful of donors, approximately 5% were shared.

In the source study's methods: Filtering of immunoSEQ junctional sequences could not match full-length read filtering. Produced via immunoSEQ multiplex PCR; TCRdb's table is partial and in-frame only. V, J and clone size were drawn from that table, and D and trimming were deduced from the DNA. The sample includes about 700,000 clones, about 74% seen only once; the top ten take more than 1.5%. This clonotype was sampled from a woman in her twenties or thirties in good health. The chain links TRBV25-1 to TRBJ1-1; D not resolved. Sequences were obtained from memory CD4+ T cells sorted from blood. Documented subset: CD45RA-negative fraction. CDR3 amino acids: CASAFRNTEAFF. In DNA form, the CDR3 reads TGTGCCAGCGCCTTCAGGAACACTGAAGCTTTCTTT.